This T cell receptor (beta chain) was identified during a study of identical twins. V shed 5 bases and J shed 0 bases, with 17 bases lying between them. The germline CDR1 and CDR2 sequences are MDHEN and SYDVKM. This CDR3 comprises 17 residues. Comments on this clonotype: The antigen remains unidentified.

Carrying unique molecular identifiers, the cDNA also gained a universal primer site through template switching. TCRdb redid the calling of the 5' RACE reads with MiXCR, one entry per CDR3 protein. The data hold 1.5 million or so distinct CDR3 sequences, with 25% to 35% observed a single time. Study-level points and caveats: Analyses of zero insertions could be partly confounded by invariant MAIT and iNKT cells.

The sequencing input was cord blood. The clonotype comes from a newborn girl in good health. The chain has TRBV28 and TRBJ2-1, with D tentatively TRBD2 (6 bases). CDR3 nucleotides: TGTGCCAGCAGTCCCCAGCGGGTGGGGAGCTCCTACAATGAGCAGTTCTTC. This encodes CASSPQRVGSSYNEQFF.